This TCR beta chain was sequenced for a study of T-cell memory formation after mild COVID-19. The V and J ends lost 5 bases and 5 bases respectively, with 15 bases between them. CDR1 is MNHEY, CDR2 SVGAGI, per germline. The CDR3 totals 14 residues. In its sample, this clonotype was seen a few times. TCRdb analysed the 5' RACE reads with MiXCR anew, one entry per CDR3 protein. The table lists about 200,000 distinct CDR3 sequences, just over 9.5% of them singletons. Sequencing input: PBMCs or a T cell subset sorted from them (not recorded which). This chain uses TRBV6-5 with TRBJ2-5, with D unresolved. This TCR was sampled from a man younger than 30 who had mild COVID-19 (a few samples of this study predate the infection). Cell type and time point are not known. The CDR3 region has the DNA TGTGCCAGCAGTACAACAGCGATCGAGGAGACCCAGTACTTC. It yields the protein CASSTTAIEETQYF.